This passage covers 29 T cell receptor beta chains from one sample sequenced in a study of blood T cell repertoires in COVID-19. Clones were read by immunoSEQ multiplex PCR, and TCRdb kept only the in-frame ones, dropping some. The data contain 450,000 or so clones, roughly 90% of them singletons. Source material: peripheral blood. The receptors derive from a man aged 18 to 30 with COVID-19, enrolled during active disease.

The gene calls are TRBV7-9 and TRBJ2-2; D is ambiguous. The CDR3 runs to 10 residues. Germline V lookup: CDR1 SEHNR, CDR2 FQNEAQ (reference sequence). Trimming left V 3 bases short and J 10 bases short, with 3 bases between. Here the CDR3 DNA reads TGTGCCAGCAGCTTCGTGGAGCTGTTTTTT. Protein sequence: CASSFVELFF. The full variable domain, its missing parts supplied by reference TRBV7-9 and TRBJ2-2, is DTGVSQNPRHKITKRGQNVTFRCDPISEHNRLYWYRQTLGQGPEFLTYFQNEAQLEKSRLLSDRFSAERPKGSFSTLEIQRTEQGDSAMYLCASSFVELFFGEGSRLTVL.

This chain's CDR3 is CASSEFGGWETQYF. CDR3 DNA sequence: TGTGCCAGCAGTGAATTTGGGGGCTGGGAGACCCAGTACTTC. The gene calls are TRBV25-1 and TRBJ2-5, with D possibly matching TRBD1 (6 bases). The CDR3 is made up of 14 amino acids. Germline V gives CDR1 MGHDK, CDR2 SYGVNS. V dropped 1 base and J dropped 5 bases, with 11 bases sitting between them.

This clone was picked up one time. V and J are TRBV6-1 and TRBJ1-1; D is perhaps TRBD1 (6 bases). Trimming removed 2 bases from V and 11 bases from J, with 15 bases in between. CDR3 length: 13 amino acids. Germline CDR1 MNHNS, CDR2 SASEGT. The CDR3 reads CASSEHRALGAFF. In DNA form, the CDR3 reads TGTGCCAGCAGTGAACACAGGGCCCTTGGGGCTTTCTTT.

CDR3 region: CASSFTSLNYEQYF. CDR3 DNA sequence: TGTGCCAGCAGTTTTACTAGCTTGAACTACGAGCAGTACTTC. V is TRBV28 and J is TRBJ2-7, with a possible D match to TRBD2 (6 bases). Trimming removed 3 bases from V and 3 bases from J, with 12 bases in between. Per the germline V gene, CDR1 is MDHEN and CDR2 is SYDVKM. This CDR3 region has 14 residues. The variable domain in full, completed from reference TRBV28 and TRBJ2-7, reads DVKVTQSSRYLVKRTGEKVFLECVQDMDHENMFWYRQDPGLGLRLIYFSYDVKMKEKGDIPEGYSVSREKKERFSLILESASTNQTSMYLCASSFTSLNYEQYFGPGTRLTVT.

The V gene is TRBV10-3, the J gene TRBJ1-1, with unresolved D. Germline values: CDR1 ENHRY, CDR2 SYGVKD. V dropped 3 bases and J dropped 1 base, with 6 bases sitting between them. This CDR3 has 13 amino acids. In DNA form, the CDR3 reads TGTGCCATCAGTGATCGGGAGAACACTGAAGCTTTCTTT. As protein: CAISDRENTEAFF.

This chain uses TRBV10-1 with TRBJ2-7; 14 nucleotides agree with TRBD2. V lost 3 bases and J lost 7; bases outside the gene matches: 5. Germline loops: CDR1 WNHNN, CDR2 SYGVQD (reference sequence). CDR3 length: 15 amino acids. The CDR3 nucleotides read TGCGCCAGCAGTGAAGCGACTAGCGGGGGGGGTGAGCAGTACTTC. Protein sequence: CASSEATSGGGEQYF.

This chain joins TRBV27 and TRBJ2-1; tentatively, D is TRBD2 (6 bases). CDR3 size: 12 residues. The V and J ends lost 6 bases and 4 bases respectively, with 7 bases between them. Germline values: CDR1 MNHEY, CDR2 SMNVEV (reference sequence). DNA for the CDR3: TGTGCCAGCAGGGGACTTTACAATGAGCAGTTCTTC. Its translation is CASRGLYNEQFF.

The chain is built from TRBV7-3 and TRBJ2-7, with TRBD2 identical over 10 bases. Germline CDR1 and CDR2: SGHTA and FQGTGA. CDR3 length: 15 amino acids. Losses at the gene ends were 1 base for V and 5 bases for J; bases not matched to a gene: 5. The chain's CDR3 is CASSLMGLAGDEQYF. For the CDR3, the DNA is TGTGCCAGCAGCTTAATGGGCCTAGCGGGAGACGAGCAGTACTTC.

This clone was detected only once. V gene TRBV9 combines with J gene TRBJ2-6; TRBD1 agrees at 7 bases. This CDR3 is built from 17 residues. Trimming removed 4 bases from V and 2 bases from J; junction bases left unmatched: 9. Germline V gene data show CDR1 as SGDLS and CDR2 as YYNGEE. In DNA, the CDR3 is TGTGCCAGCAGCTCCAGACAGGGCTCTCCTGGGGCCAACGTCCTGACTTTC. Translated: CASSSRQGSPGANVLTF.

The rearrangement joins TRBV5-8 to TRBJ2-1; TRBD2 agrees at 13 bases. The CDR3 has 20 amino acids. V lost 4 bases and J lost 0; bases outside the gene matches: 13. Germline V gene data show CDR1 as SGHTS and CDR2 as YDEGEE. CDR3 region: CASSRIRTSGGPSSYNEQFF. CDR3 in DNA: TGTGCCAGCAGCAGAATTCGGACTAGCGGGGGCCCCAGCTCCTACAATGAGCAGTTCTTC.

This clone appeared a single time. This chain joins TRBV24-1 and TRBJ2-1, with D perhaps TRBD1 (7 bases). Germline assignment: CDR1 KGHDR and CDR2 SFDVKD. Trimming cost V 7 bases and J 8 bases, with 17 bases left between them. The CDR3 sequence is 14 residues long. CDR3 DNA: TGTGCCACCAGCAAGGGGGGACAGTGGGATGAGCAGTTCTTC. This sequence encodes CATSKGGQWDEQFF.

V and J are TRBV7-2 and TRBJ1-2; 8 positions match TRBD1. The CDR3 covers 13 residues. V trimming: 4 bases; J trimming: 8 bases; junction bases outside the gene matches: 6. Germline lookup yields CDR1 SGHTA and CDR2 FQGNSA. CDR3 sequence: CASSYNRGYGYTF. The CDR3 region has the DNA TGTGCCAGCAGCTATAACAGGGGGTACGGCTACACCTTC.

The gene calls are TRBV5-1 and TRBJ2-1; 8 bases fit TRBD2. The junction had 9 bases not matched to a gene; V was cut back by 6 bases and J by 4 bases. This CDR3 contains 15 residues. Germline values: CDR1 SGHRS, CDR2 YFSETQ. The CDR3 nucleotides are TGCGCCAGCATAAACGAGCGGGGGCCTTACAATGAGCAGTTCTTC. Encoded protein: CASINERGPYNEQFF.

CDR3 DNA: TGTGCCAGCTCGCTCGGCGGACAGAACACTGAAGCTTTCTTT. Residues: CASSLGGQNTEAFF. This chain joins TRBV18 and TRBJ1-1, with D possibly matching TRBD1 (5 bases). There are 14 residues in the CDR3. Germline V gives CDR1 KGHSH, CDR2 LQKENI. V lost 6 bases, J lost 1 base, and 12 bases lay in between.

The chain couples TRBV18 to TRBJ2-1; the D gene is possibly TRBD1 (6 bases). Trimming took 1 base from V and 6 from J, leaving 16 bases between them. The CDR3 is 16 amino acids. Germline V gene data show CDR1 as KGHSH and CDR2 as LQKENI. DNA of the CDR3: TGTGCCAGCTCACCACTTCCACAGGGTCCCTCCAATGAGCAGTTCTTC. Amino acid sequence: CASSPLPQGPSNEQFF.

This sequence joins TRBV19 and TRBJ2-4; no firm D call. Between the trimmed V and J ends, which lost 4 bases and 7 bases, there was a span of 8 bases. This CDR3 has 12 amino acids. CDR1 and CDR2 (germline): LNHDA, SQIVND (reference sequence). CDR3 DNA: TGTGCCAGTAGTACCCCAGTTAACATTCAGTACTTC. Translation gives CASSTPVNIQYF.

The chain is built from TRBV5-1 and TRBJ2-2; 8 positions match TRBD2. From germline, CDR1 is SGHRS and CDR2 YFSETQ. V lost 5 bases and J lost 2; bases outside the gene matches: 11. This CDR3 comprises 17 residues. Written as DNA, the CDR3 is TGCGCCAGCAGTTTCGAAGCGGGGGCCCTAAACACCGGGGAGCTGTTTTTT. The encoded protein is CASSFEAGALNTGELFF.

The CDR3 reads CASSLVPKSSYEQYF. The CDR3 nucleotides read TGTGCCAGCAGCTTGGTTCCGAAGAGCTCCTACGAGCAGTACTTC. The chain employs TRBV5-8 and TRBJ2-7; D not certain. Germline loops: CDR1 SGHTS, CDR2 YDEGEE. This CDR3 comprises 15 residues. The V and J ends lost 0 bases and 0 bases respectively, with 10 bases between them.

This chain uses TRBV5-1 with TRBJ1-4; a weak D match, TRBD1 (6 bases). Germline assignment: CDR1 SGHRS and CDR2 YFSETQ. V was shortened by 4 bases and J by 8 bases, with 12 bases between the two germline ends. CDR3 length: 13 amino acids. Here the CDR3 DNA reads TGCGCCAGCAGCGTAAGGACAGAAGAAAAACTGTTTTTT. Its protein product is CASSVRTEEKLFF.

CDR3 nucleotide sequence: TGTGCCAGCAGCCGATCGGGGGTGGACGGCTACACCTTC. Translating gives CASSRSGVDGYTF. The chain has TRBV3-1 (or the pseudogene TRBV3-2) and TRBJ1-2, with a tentative D call TRBD1 (5 bases). Germline V gene data show CDR1 as LGHDT and CDR2 as YNNKEL (reference sequence). The V gene lost 4 bases and the J gene lost 8 bases, with 14 bases spanning the gap. The CDR3 is made up of 13 amino acids.

V gene TRBV19 combines with J gene TRBJ2-4; the match to TRBD2 covers 12 bases. CDR1 is LNHDA, CDR2 SQIVND, per germline (reference sequence). The J segment lost 0 bases and the V segment lost 5 bases, leaving 2 bases of the junction unmatched. CDR3 length: 16 amino acids. This CDR3 is CASSPGLAGAKNIQYF. CDR3 in DNA: TGTGCCAGTAGTCCGGGACTAGCGGGAGCCAAAAACATTCAGTACTTC.

DNA for the CDR3: TGCAGTTCTACGGGACACAACACCGGGGAGCTGTTTTTT. Translation gives CSSTGHNTGELFF. The chain joins TRBV29-1 to TRBJ2-2, with D possibly being TRBD1 (6 bases). The CDR3 spans 13 residues. Looked up from germline, CDR1 is SQVTM and CDR2 is ANQGSEA.

The chain combines TRBV15 with TRBJ1-4, with a possible D match to TRBD1 (5 bases). Looked up from germline, CDR1 is LNHNV and CDR2 is YYDKDF (reference sequence). The CDR3 contains 14 residues. Trimming removed 4 bases at V and 12 bases at J, with 18 bases between. The CDR3 loop reads CATSKEGVGWELFF. DNA for the CDR3: TGTGCCACCAGCAAAGAAGGGGTCGGTTGGGAACTGTTTTTT. Together with reference TRBV15 and TRBJ1-4, the CDR3 gives the full variable domain: DAMVIQNPRYQVTQFGKPVTLSCSQTLNHNVMYWYQQKSSQAPKLLFHYYDKDFNNEADTPDNFQSRRPNTSFCFLDIRSPGLGDTAMYLCATSKEGVGWELFFGSGTQLSVL.

Comment on this clone: Distinct nucleotide sequences in the sample also encode this CDR3. This rearrangement joins TRBV9 to TRBJ2-1, with 10 bases identical to TRBD2. Germline values: CDR1 SGDLS, CDR2 YYNGEE. The junction had 0 bases not matched to a gene; V was cut back by 3 bases and J by 0 bases. The CDR3 is 15 residues long. The CDR3, as DNA: TGTGCCAGCAGCGCTAGCGGGAGCTCCTACAATGAGCAGTTCTTC. The encoded protein is CASSASGSSYNEQFF.

This sequence joins TRBV2 and TRBJ2-1, with 9 positions matching TRBD1. In germline, CDR1 is SNHLY, CDR2 FYNNEI. The CDR3 spans 14 residues. Losses at the gene ends were 7 bases for V and 4 bases for J; bases not matched to a gene: 5. As DNA, the CDR3 is TGTGCCAGCACGCAAGGGACAGGGTACAATGAGCAGTTCTTC. Translated: CASTQGTGYNEQFF.

CDR3 sequence reads: CASSITSEGEQFF. The DNA for the CDR3 is TGTGCCAGCAGCATCACTAGCGAAGGGGAGCAGTTCTTC. The gene calls are TRBV7-3 and TRBJ2-1; 7 bases line up with TRBD2. The germline V gene has CDR1 SGHTA and CDR2 FQGTGA. The CDR3 has 13 residues. J lost 10 bases, V lost 5 bases, and 8 bases had no gene match.

The chain carries TRBV2 and TRBJ1-5, with D possibly matching TRBD1 (5 bases). The CDR3 spans 15 residues. The V end lost 4 bases, the J end lost 4 bases, and 14 bases lay between the germline ends. Germline V gene data show CDR1 as SNHLY and CDR2 as FYNNEI. The CDR3 DNA reads TGTGCCAGCAGTGTCGCGGGGGGTGGTAATCAGCCCCAGCATTTT. It encodes CASSVAGGGNQPQHF. Full variable domain (missing parts from reference TRBV2 and TRBJ1-5): EPEVTQTPSHQVTQMGQEVILRCVPISNHLYFYWYRQILGQKVEFLVSFYNNEISEKSEIFDDQFSVERPDGSNFTLKIRSTKLEDSAMYFCASSVAGGGNQPQHFGDGTRLSIL.

The rearrangement uses TRBV2 and TRBJ1-4; D not resolved. The V gene's germline CDR1 is SNHLY and CDR2 FYNNEI. This CDR3 is 16 amino acids long. V was pared by 4 bases and J by 0 bases, with 12 bases between. CDR3 sequence reads: CASSVPPEATNEKLFF. In DNA, the CDR3 is TGTGCCAGCAGTGTACCACCGGAGGCAACTAATGAAAAACTGTTTTTT. Variable domain in full (rest from reference TRBV2 and TRBJ1-4): EPEVTQTPSHQVTQMGQEVILRCVPISNHLYFYWYRQILGQKVEFLVSFYNNEISEKSEIFDDQFSVERPDGSNFTLKIRSTKLEDSAMYFCASSVPPEATNEKLFFGSGTQLSVL.

Points on this clone: Other nucleotide sequences from this sample produce the same CDR3. The chain carries TRBV7-9 and TRBJ1-2; TRBD1 agrees at 7 bases. With V trimmed by 2 bases and J by 4 bases, 4 bases remained unmatched. The CDR3 is 14 amino acids. Germline-derived CDR1 and CDR2 are SEHNR and FQNEAQ (reference sequence). CDR3 coding DNA: TGTGCCAGCAGCTTACCCGGACAGGCCTATGGCTACACCTTC. This translates into CASSLPGQAYGYTF.